The clone carrying this T cell receptor (beta chain) showed up just once. Its matching antigen is unknown. Sequenced by immunoSEQ multiplex PCR; TCRdb stores in-frame clones only, minus some. The sample has roughly 13,000 clones, about nine tenths seen once. V was shortened by 2 bases and J by 3 bases, with 11 bases between the two germline ends. CDR3 length: 16 amino acids. Germline-derived CDR1 and CDR2 are MNHEY and SVGAGI. The data were taken from a study of T cell clonotyping in hematopoietic cell transplantation. Study conclusions and caveats: Graft donor and pretransplant recipient Inverse Simpson Index values predicted broader posttransplant TCR diversity. At the given depth, recipient repertoires were over 97% de novo clonotypes. Without cell sorting, CD4 versus CD8 contributions remain unresolved. Pathologically expanded recipient clonotypes increased progressively from day 30 to day 180 as diversity fell.

Here the sequenced sample was PBMCs, taken 100 days after allogeneic stem cell transplant. The gene calls are TRBV6-5 and TRBJ1-6, with D possibly matching TRBD1 (5 bases). The origin of this receptor is a female patient aged 50-65 years who had an allogeneic stem cell transplant from an unrelated donor, so the T cells may come from the graft donor. Some clones in this sample may be carry-over from other donors' samples. The CDR3 coding sequence is TGTGCCAGCAGTTACAGGGGACTGAACTATAATTCACCCCTCCACTTT. It translates to CASSYRGLNYNSPLHF.